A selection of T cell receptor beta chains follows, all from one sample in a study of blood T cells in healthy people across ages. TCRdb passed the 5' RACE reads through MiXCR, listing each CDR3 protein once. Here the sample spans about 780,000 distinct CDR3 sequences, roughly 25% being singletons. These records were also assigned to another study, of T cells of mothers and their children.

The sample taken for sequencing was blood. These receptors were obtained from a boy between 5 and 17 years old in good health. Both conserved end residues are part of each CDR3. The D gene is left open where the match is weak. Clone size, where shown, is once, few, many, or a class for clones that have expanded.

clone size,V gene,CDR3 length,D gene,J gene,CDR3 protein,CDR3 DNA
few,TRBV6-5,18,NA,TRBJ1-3,CASSYPPTAGASGNTIYF,TGTGCCAGCAGTTACCCGCCAACAGCGGGCGCCTCTGGAAACACCATATATTTT
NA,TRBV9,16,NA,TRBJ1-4,CASSAGHGATNEKLFF,TGTGCCAGCAGCGCCGGACACGGAGCAACTAATGAAAAACTGTTTTTT
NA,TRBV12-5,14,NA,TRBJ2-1,CASGFGPLDNEQFF,TGTGCTAGTGGTTTTGGGCCCCTAGACAATGAGCAGTTCTTC
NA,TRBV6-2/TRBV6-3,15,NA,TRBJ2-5,CASSSHGLTQETQYF,TGTGCCAGCAGTAGCCACGGACTTACGCAAGAGACCCAGTACTTC
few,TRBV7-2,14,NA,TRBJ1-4,CASSQDRLSEKLFF,TGTGCCAGCAGCCAAGACCGTTTAAGTGAAAAACTGTTTTTT
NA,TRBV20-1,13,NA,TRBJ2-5,CSAQGLSFETQYF,TGCAGTGCCCAGGGACTCAGCTTTGAGACCCAGTACTTC
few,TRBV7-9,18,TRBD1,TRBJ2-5,CASSSNSPGQGYRETQYF,TGTGCCAGCAGCTCGAACTCACCGGGACAGGGGTATCGGGAGACCCAGTACTTC
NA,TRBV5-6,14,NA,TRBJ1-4,CASSLAVIKEKLFF,TGTGCCAGCAGCTTGGCCGTCATCAAGGAAAAACTGTTTTTT
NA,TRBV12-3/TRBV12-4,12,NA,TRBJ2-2,CASSFNPSELLF,TGTGCCAGCAGTTTTAATCCCTCGGAGCTGCTTTTT
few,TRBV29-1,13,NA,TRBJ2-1,CTARTRGDNEQFF,TGCACCGCGCGGACCCGAGGGGACAATGAGCAGTTCTTC
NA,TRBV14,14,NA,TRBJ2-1,CASSSGTYYNEQFF,TGTGCCAGCAGCTCCGGGACGTACTACAATGAGCAGTTCTTC
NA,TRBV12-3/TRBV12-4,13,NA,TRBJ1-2,CASSFRDTYGYTF,TGTGCCAGCAGCTTCCGGGACACCTATGGCTACACCTTC
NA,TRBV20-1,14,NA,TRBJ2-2,CSARADPNTGELFF,TGCAGTGCTAGGGCGGACCCGAACACCGGGGAGCTGTTTTTT
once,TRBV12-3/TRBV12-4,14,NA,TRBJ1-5,CASSFGQLNQPQHF,TGTGCCAGCAGTTTTGGGCAGCTTAATCAGCCCCAGCATTTT
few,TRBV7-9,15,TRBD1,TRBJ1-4,CASSLGDSSNEKLFF,TGTGCCAGCAGCTTAGGGGACAGCTCTAATGAAAAACTGTTTTTT
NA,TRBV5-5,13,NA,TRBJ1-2,CASSPHKSNGYTF,TGTGCCAGCAGCCCTCATAAGTCTAATGGCTACACCTTC
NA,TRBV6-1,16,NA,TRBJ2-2,CASSRTGQMYTGELFF,TGTGCCAGCAGCAGAACAGGGCAAATGTACACCGGGGAGCTGTTTTTT
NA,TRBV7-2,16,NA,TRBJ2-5,CASSLNSREILETQYF,TGTGCCAGCAGCTTAAACTCCAGGGAGATCTTAGAGACCCAGTACTTC
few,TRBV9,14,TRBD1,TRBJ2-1,CASSVSTGVDEQFF,TGTGCCAGCAGCGTCTCTACAGGGGTGGATGAGCAGTTCTTC
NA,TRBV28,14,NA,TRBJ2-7,CASSFGLNSYEQYF,TGTGCCAGCAGTTTCGGCTTAAACTCCTACGAGCAGTACTTC
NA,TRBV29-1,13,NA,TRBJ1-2,CSVEAQENYGYTF,TGCAGCGTTGAAGCCCAGGAAAACTATGGCTACACCTTC
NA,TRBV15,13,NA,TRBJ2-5,CATSRMGVGERFF,TGTGCCACCAGCAGAATGGGTGTGGGTGAGCGGTTCTTC
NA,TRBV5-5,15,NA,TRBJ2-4,CASSLDPAAKNIQYF,TGTGCCAGCAGCTTGGATCCGGCAGCCAAAAACATTCAGTACTTC
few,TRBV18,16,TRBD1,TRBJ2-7,CASSPRTGLSGYEQYF,TGTGCCAGCTCACCAAGGACAGGGTTGAGTGGCTACGAGCAGTACTTC
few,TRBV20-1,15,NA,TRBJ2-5,CSAVSSSWRGETQYF,TGCAGTGCCGTCAGTTCGTCTTGGAGGGGAGAGACCCAGTACTTC
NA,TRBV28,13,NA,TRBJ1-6,CASSYGQISPLHF,TGTGCCAGCAGTTACGGTCAGATCTCACCCCTCCACTTT
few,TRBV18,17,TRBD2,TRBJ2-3,CASSPSGGDPSTDTQYF,TGTGCCAGCTCACCAAGCGGGGGAGACCCTAGCACAGATACGCAGTATTTT
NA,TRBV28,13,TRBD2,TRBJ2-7,CASQAGPHYEQYF,TGTGCCAGTCAAGCGGGACCTCACTACGAGCAGTACTTC
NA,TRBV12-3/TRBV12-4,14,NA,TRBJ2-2,CASSLMGETGELFF,TGTGCCAGCAGTTTAATGGGGGAAACCGGGGAGCTGTTTTTT
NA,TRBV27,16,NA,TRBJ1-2,CASSFAPRGGYGGYTF,TGTGCCAGCAGTTTCGCTCCCCGAGGGGGGTATGGAGGCTACACCTTC
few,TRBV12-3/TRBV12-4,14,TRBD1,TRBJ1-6,CASDTGQLNSPLHF,TGTGCCAGCGATACGGGACAGCTTAATTCACCCCTCCACTTT
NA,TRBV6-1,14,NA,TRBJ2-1,CASSGQGGGNEQFF,TGTGCCAGCAGTGGGCAGGGAGGAGGCAATGAGCAGTTCTTC
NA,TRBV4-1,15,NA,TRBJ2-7,CASARQSPSSYEQYF,TGCGCCAGCGCGAGACAGTCCCCCTCCTCCTACGAGCAGTACTTC
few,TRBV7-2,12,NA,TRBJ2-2,CASSKNTGELFF,TGTGCCAGCAGCAAGAACACCGGGGAGCTGTTTTTT
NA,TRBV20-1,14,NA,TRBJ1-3,CSAGTAFLGNTIYF,TGCAGTGCTGGAACAGCTTTTCTCGGAAACACCATATATTTT
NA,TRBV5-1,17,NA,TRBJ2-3,CASSFPTGEGYTDTQYF,TGCGCCAGCAGCTTTCCTACAGGAGAGGGGTACACAGATACGCAGTATTTT
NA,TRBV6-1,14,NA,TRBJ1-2,CASSEYRDVYGYTF,TGTGCCAGCAGTGAATACAGGGATGTCTATGGCTACACCTTC
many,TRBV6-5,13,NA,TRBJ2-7,CASSYRGPYEQYF,TGTGCCAGCAGTTACCGAGGGCCCTACGAGCAGTACTTC
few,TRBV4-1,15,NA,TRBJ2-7,CASSPRDGSSYEQYF,TGCGCCAGCAGCCCTCGGGACGGGAGCTCCTACGAGCAGTACTTC
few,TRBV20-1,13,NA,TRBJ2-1,CSARRVGYNEQFF,TGCAGTGCTAGAAGGGTGGGGTACAATGAGCAGTTCTTC
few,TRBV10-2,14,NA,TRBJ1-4,CASNAGGTNEKLFF,TGCGCCAGCAACGCAGGAGGCACTAATGAAAAACTGTTTTTT
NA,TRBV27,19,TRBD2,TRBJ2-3,CASSLSPSGTSGSTDTQYF,TGTGCCAGCAGTTTGTCCCCGTCGGGGACTAGCGGGAGCACAGATACGCAGTATTTT